This TCR beta chain was captured in a study of a mutant IDH1 vaccine in newly diagnosed glioma. Germline lookup yields CDR1 SGHDT and CDR2 YYEEEE. The CDR3 spans 14 residues. J gave up 8 bases and V 3 bases, and 7 bases lay outside the gene matches. As concerns this clone: The target antigen is unknown.

Produced via immunoSEQ multiplex PCR; TCRdb's table is partial and in-frame only. The data hold about 72,000 clones, with 84% observed a single time. As to time point: week 35, safety follow-up. Doses of 300 ug of mutant IDH1 20-mer peptide were given with topical imiquimod. The input for sequencing was PBMCs, taken from a glioma patient whose treatment included an IDH1 peptide vaccine. This rearrangement joins TRBV5-6 to TRBJ1-2; 10 nucleotides align to TRBD1. The clonotype originates from a man aged 18 to 35 with glioma. The CDR3 is CASSSGTGASGYTF. The CDR3 DNA reads TGTGCCAGCAGCTCCGGGACAGGGGCTTCGGGCTACACCTTC.